What follows are 20 T cell receptor beta chains derived from one specimen sequenced in a study of cytomegalovirus exposure and HLA in healthy donors. Primers for the PCR totalled 60 Vbeta and 13 Jbeta. Clones were sequenced by immunoSEQ multiplex PCR, and TCRdb holds only the in-frame ones, with some missing. The sample holds roughly 130,000 clones; roughly 80% are singletons and the top ten take approximately 1.1%. Sequenced: PBMCs. These receptors were taken from a boy under 18 in good health and CMV-seronegative.

The chain uses TRBV6-4 and TRBJ2-1; 7 nucleotides agree with TRBD2. V trimming: 3 bases; J trimming: 9 bases; junction bases outside the gene matches: 11. Germline V lookup: CDR1 MRHNA, CDR2 SNTAGT. The length of the CDR3 is 15 residues. The CDR3 sequence: CASSDRSRDYGEQFF. The CDR3 region has the DNA TGTGCCAGCAGTGATCGGAGCCGGGACTATGGTGAGCAGTTCTTC.

The V gene is TRBV5-1, the J gene TRBJ2-1; TRBD2 matches at 9 bases. In germline, CDR1 is SGHRS, CDR2 YFSETQ. V dropped 8 bases and J dropped 5; count of bases not matched to a gene: 8. This CDR3 is built from 14 residues. CDR3 amino acids: CASGGLATDNEQFF. CDR3 nucleotides: TGCGCCAGTGGGGGACTAGCAACAGACAATGAGCAGTTCTTC.

This clone was seen a single time. The rearrangement links TRBV5-1 to TRBJ2-2, with D tentatively TRBD1 (5 bases). Germline CDR1 reads SGHRS; CDR2 reads YFSETQ. CDR3 length: 13 amino acids. Trimming stripped 4 bases from V and 5 bases from J, with 9 bases between. The CDR3 region is CASSQGQTGELFF. The CDR3 DNA follows: TGCGCCAGCAGCCAAGGACAAACCGGGGAGCTGTTTTTT.

The chain has TRBV29-1 and TRBJ2-7; 7 nucleotides align to TRBD2. CDR3 length: 12 residues. Germline V gives CDR1 SQVTM, CDR2 ANQGSEA. V shed 7 bases and J 5 bases; nucleotides not matched to a gene: 8. The CDR3 nucleotides read TGCAGCGCGGTTGGGGGGGACCACGAGCAGTACTTC. This gives the protein CSAVGGDHEQYF.

This chain connects TRBV5-4 to TRBJ1-4; D is possibly TRBD1 (5 bases). This CDR3 has 15 amino acids. Looked up from germline, CDR1 is SGHNT and CDR2 is YYREEE (reference sequence). Trimming took off 0 bases at V and 7 bases at J, with 13 bases between the two ends. CDR3: CASSLAGATPEKLFF. The DNA for the CDR3 is TGTGCCAGCAGCTTGGCTGGGGCGACTCCTGAAAAACTGTTTTTT.

Points on this clone: The junction departs from germline at one end; a sequencing error may be responsible. This chain links TRBV7-9 with TRBJ1-5; D may be TRBD1 (5 bases). The CDR3 contains 12 residues. CDR1 is SEHNR, CDR2 FQNEAQ, per germline (reference sequence). The CDR3 here is CSSSLPGGPQHF. Here the CDR3 DNA reads TGTTCCAGCAGCTTGCCCGGGGGACCCCAGCATTTT.

The chain recombines TRBV2 with TRBJ2-1; 7 positions agree with TRBD2. Germline trimming cut 7 bases from V and 4 bases from J; bases unmatched to any gene: 4. CDR3 length equals 13 residues. Germline CDR1 SNHLY, CDR2 FYNNEI. The CDR3 DNA sequence: TGTGCCAGCATACGCGGGGGTTACAATGAGCAGTTCTTC. It translates to CASIRGGYNEQFF. Drawing the rest from reference TRBV2 and TRBJ2-1, the complete variable domain is EPEVTQTPSHQVTQMGQEVILRCVPISNHLYFYWYRQILGQKVEFLVSFYNNEISEKSEIFDDQFSVERPDGSNFTLKIRSTKLEDSAMYFCASIRGGYNEQFFGPGTRLTVL.

The rearrangement links TRBV7-9 to TRBJ1-4; TRBD1 is a possible D gene (5 bases). The CDR3 is made up of 15 amino acids. V was clipped by 6 bases and J by 8 bases, with 19 bases between them. Looked up from germline, CDR1 is SEHNR and CDR2 is FQNEAQ (reference sequence). CDR3 region: CASSHEQGLLEKLFF. The CDR3 DNA reads as TGTGCCAGCAGTCACGAGCAGGGACTGTTGGAAAAACTGTTTTTT.

The chain recombines TRBV15 with TRBJ1-4, with 7 bases fitting TRBD1. Per germline, CDR1 LNHNV and CDR2 YYDKDF (reference sequence). V gave up 0 bases and J gave up 10 bases; unmatched junction bases: 5. CDR3 length: 14 residues. CDR3 coding DNA: TGTGCCACCAGCAGAGAGGGGCAGGGGGGAAAACTGTTTTTT. This sequence encodes CATSREGQGGKLFF.

The J gene is TRBJ2-5, the V gene TRBV29-1, with 11 bases fitting TRBD2. Germline V gives CDR1 SQVTM, CDR2 ANQGSEA. The CDR3 is 15 residues long. Trimming at V came to 4 bases and at J to 5 bases, leaving 9 bases not matched to a gene. In nucleotides, the CDR3 is TGCAGCGTTGTAACTAGCGGGAGTTGGGGGGAGACCCAGTACTTC. This codes for CSVVTSGSWGETQYF.

The J gene is TRBJ2-1, the V gene TRBV15; tentative D call: TRBD2 (6 bases). Germline-derived CDR1 and CDR2 are LNHNV and YYDKDF (reference sequence). Trimming removed 0 bases from V and 9 bases from J, with 9 bases in between. The CDR3 runs to 13 residues. Here the CDR3 DNA reads TGTGCCACCAGCAGAGATCGGGGGAGTGAGCAGTTCTTC. Protein sequence: CATSRDRGSEQFF.

J is TRBJ1-1 and V is TRBV5-5, with 9 bases matching TRBD1. The junction had 5 bases not matched to a gene; V was cut back by 2 bases and J by 6 bases. This CDR3 has 14 amino acids. Germline V gene lookup returns CDR1 SGHKS and CDR2 YYEKEE (reference sequence). DNA for the CDR3: TGTGCCAGCAGCTTTGACAGGGGGGAGCCTGAAGCTTTCTTT. This gives the protein CASSFDRGEPEAFF.

This clone turned up a few times. The genes are TRBV5-6 and TRBJ2-5; D is possibly TRBD2 (5 bases). The DNA matches TRBJ2-7 better at its end, which makes the J call doubtful. CDR1 and CDR2 (germline): SGHDT, YYEEEE. The CDR3 length is 13 residues. The CDR3: CASSLASADEQYF. DNA of the CDR3: TGTGCCAGCAGCTTGGCGTCAGCGGACGAGCAGTACTTC.

The V call is TRBV27, the J call TRBJ2-7; a weak D match, TRBD2 (6 bases). With 6 bases removed from V and 3 bases from J, the gap between germline ends came to 12 bases. Germline lookup yields CDR1 MNHEY and CDR2 SMNVEV (reference sequence). The length of the CDR3 is 13 residues. CDR3 sequence reads: CASSGGSFYEQYF. The CDR3 DNA reads as TGTGCCAGCAGCGGGGGAAGTTTCTACGAGCAGTACTTC.

This chain joins TRBV2 and TRBJ1-1; 9 nucleotides line up with TRBD1. J gave up 6 bases and V 5 bases, and 4 bases lay outside the gene matches. CDR1 is SNHLY, CDR2 FYNNEI, per germline. The CDR3 runs 13 residues. In DNA, the CDR3 is TGTGCCAGCAGTCAAACAGGGGGCTCTGAAGCTTTCTTT. This codes for CASSQTGGSEAFF.

The chain links TRBV30 to TRBJ2-1; D gene uncertain. The V and J ends lost 4 bases and 3 bases respectively, with 7 bases between them. Germline loops: CDR1 GTSNPN, CDR2 SVGIG (reference sequence). The CDR3 is 12 amino acids. CDR3: CAWTHGYNEQFF. The CDR3 DNA is TGTGCCTGGACCCACGGCTACAATGAGCAGTTCTTC.

The chain combines TRBV6-5 with TRBJ2-5, with D maybe TRBD2 (6 bases). This CDR3 is 14 amino acids long. Germline assignment: CDR1 MNHEY and CDR2 SVGAGI. V shed 0 bases and J shed 5 bases, with 10 bases lying between them. The CDR3 region has the DNA TGTGCCAGCAGTTACTCGAGACTAGTGGAGACCCAGTACTTC. Translated, it gives CASSYSRLVETQYF.

The rearrangement joins TRBV30 to TRBJ2-3, with D tentatively TRBD1 (6 bases). Germline CDR1 reads GTSNPN; CDR2 reads SVGIG (reference sequence). This CDR3 comprises 12 residues. Trimming took 3 bases from V and 9 from J, leaving 13 bases between them. The CDR3 reads CAWSPVQGTQYF. The CDR3 nucleotides read TGTGCCTGGAGCCCCGTACAGGGCACGCAGTATTTT.

The chain recombines TRBV7-9 with TRBJ1-1; D gene ambiguous. Germline V gene lookup returns CDR1 SEHNR and CDR2 FQNEAQ (reference sequence). Trimming pared 1 base from V and 5 bases from J, leaving 11 bases between. The CDR3 is 14 amino acids. The CDR3 region has the DNA TGTGCCAGCAGCTTAGAGTCACCGGGAACTGAAGCTTTCTTT. Its protein is CASSLESPGTEAFF.

The V and J genes are TRBV9 and TRBJ2-5, with D hard to call. The V end lost 4 bases, the J end lost 0 bases, and 10 bases lay between the germline ends. The CDR3 length is 14 residues. Looked up from germline, CDR1 is SGDLS and CDR2 is YYNGEE. The CDR3 loop is CASSPRLNQETQYF. The CDR3, as DNA: TGTGCCAGCAGCCCCCGACTGAACCAAGAGACCCAGTACTTC.